This T cell receptor (beta chain) is drawn from a study of blood T cell repertoires in COVID-19. Profiled with immunoSEQ multiplex PCR; TCRdb holds only in-frame clones, not every one. The table records about 130,000 clones, around nine tenths of them present only once. Germline V gives CDR1 LGHNA, CDR2 YSLEER. The CDR3 has 16 residues. J lost 4 bases, V lost 4 bases, and 9 bases had no gene match. The clonotype was recovered from a woman aged 80 or over with acute or convalescent COVID-19. The chain joins TRBV4-3 to TRBJ2-1; 8 positions agree with TRBD2. The sequenced material came from peripheral blood. The CDR3 here is CASSPPERGLYNEQFF. The CDR3 bases are TGCGCCAGCAGCCCTCCGGAGCGGGGGCTGTACAATGAGCAGTTCTTC.